This is a list of T cell receptor beta chains from one sample in a study of cytomegalovirus exposure and HLA in healthy donors. Method: immunoSEQ multiplex PCR; TCRdb's copy keeps in-frame clones and lacks some. The sample holds roughly 150,000 clones; approximately 80% are singletons and the top ten take 13% to 15%. Sequenced input: PBMCs. The receptors stem from a woman aged 40 to 55 in good health and CMV-seronegative. Each CDR3 is given with its conserved first and last residue. The order of the fields is D gene, J gene, clone size, V gene, CDR3 protein, CDR3 DNA. The D gene is left open where the match is weak. Rows give clone size only sometimes, using once, few, many, or a class for an expanded clone.

NA | TRBJ2-2 | NA | TRBV28 | CASRRDRGYFGGGPDTGELFF | TGTGCCAGCAGACGAGACAGGGGATACTTTGGGGGAGGGCCTGACACCGGGGAGCTGTTTTTT
NA | TRBJ2-7 | few | TRBV14 | CASSQAGLLNYEQYF | TGTGCCAGCAGCCAAGCGGGACTCTTAAACTACGAGCAGTACTTC
TRBD1 | TRBJ2-5 | NA | TRBV4-2 | CASSQEGGQGWETQYF | TGTGCCAGCAGCCAAGAAGGGGGACAGGGATGGGAGACCCAGTACTTC
NA | TRBJ2-3 | NA | TRBV7-2 | CASSWIFAGADTQYF | TGTGCCAGCAGCTGGATATTTGCCGGGGCAGATACGCAGTATTTT
NA | TRBJ2-5 | NA | TRBV13 | CASSLGKETQYF | TGTGCCAGCAGCTTAGGCAAAGAGACCCAGTACTTC
NA | TRBJ2-7 | once | TRBV5-6 | CASSLEARAGEQYF | TGTGCCAGCAGCTTGGAGGCCAGGGCGGGGGAGCAGTACTTC
NA | TRBJ2-7 | NA | TRBV27 | CASSLSYSYEQYF | TGTGCCAGCAGTTTATCGTACAGCTACGAGCAGTACTTC
TRBD1 | TRBJ1-2 | NA | TRBV28 | CASIRDRKIGYTF | TGTGCCAGCATCCGGGACAGGAAGATCGGCTACACCTTC
TRBD2 | TRBJ2-5 | once | TRBV28 | CASSSRVAGVETQYF | TGTGCCAGCAGTTCCCGAGTAGCGGGAGTTGAGACCCAGTACTTC
NA | TRBJ2-7 | NA | TRBV5-1 | CASSSRVGSYEQYF | TGCGCCAGCAGCTCCAGGGTCGGCTCCTACGAGCAGTACTTC
TRBD1 | TRBJ1-2 | NA | TRBV19 | CASKGTALGYTF | TGTGCCAGTAAGGGGACAGCACTAGGCTACACCTTC
NA | TRBJ2-3 | NA | TRBV19 | CASISGRGSDTQYF | TGTGCCAGTATCTCAGGGAGGGGGAGTGATACGCAGTATTTT
TRBD1 | TRBJ2-7 | NA | TRBV6-5 | CASSYQGQGAGEQYF | TGTGCCAGCAGTTACCAGGGACAGGGGGCAGGCGAGCAGTACTTC
TRBD2 | TRBJ2-5 | NA | TRBV28 | CASSFEGTSGGVHPGTQYF | TGTGCCAGCAGTTTCGAAGGGACTAGCGGGGGGGTTCACCCCGGGACCCAGTACTTC
NA | TRBJ2-7 | NA | TRBV2 | CASKGDGAGSAEQYF | TGTGCCAGCAAGGGGGATGGGGCAGGGTCCGCTGAGCAGTACTTC
TRBD1 | TRBJ2-7 | NA | TRBV5-4 | CASSLRQGAPYEQYF | TGTGCCAGCAGCTTAAGACAGGGGGCACCATACGAGCAGTACTTC
NA | TRBJ2-7 | NA | TRBV4-3 | CASSQDHSGGAYEQYF | TGCGCCAGCAGCCAAGATCATTCTGGAGGGGCCTACGAGCAGTACTTC
NA | TRBJ2-3 | NA | TRBV7-3 | CASSLSRTSTDTQYF | TGTGCCAGCAGCTTAAGTAGGACTAGCACAGATACGCAGTATTTT
TRBD1 | TRBJ2-5 | NA | TRBV4-3 | CASSQVYQGAPWEVRRTQYF | TGCGCTAGCAGCCAAGTTTACCAGGGGGCACCCTGGGAAGTCAGGCGGACCCAGTACTTC
TRBD2 | TRBJ2-1 | NA | TRBV19 | CASNPDGRLYNEQFF | TGTGCCAGTAACCCCGACGGGAGGCTCTACAATGAGCAGTTCTTC
NA | TRBJ2-7 | few | TRBV19 | CASSPDRVSREQYF | TGTGCCAGTAGTCCCGACCGGGTGTCCCGGGAGCAGTACTTC
TRBD2 | TRBJ2-2 | NA | TRBV7-9 | CASSLQRGGLTGELFF | TGTGCCAGCAGCTTACAGCGGGGGGGCCTCACCGGGGAGCTGTTTTTT
NA | TRBJ1-4 | NA | TRBV7-9 | CSSSLTVIEKLFF | TGTTCCAGCAGCTTAACAGTGATTGAAAAACTGTTTTTT
TRBD2 | TRBJ2-1 | NA | TRBV7-2 | CASSRIRDYVGREQFF | TGTGCCAGCAGCCGTATCCGGGACTATGTTGGTCGTGAGCAGTTCTTC